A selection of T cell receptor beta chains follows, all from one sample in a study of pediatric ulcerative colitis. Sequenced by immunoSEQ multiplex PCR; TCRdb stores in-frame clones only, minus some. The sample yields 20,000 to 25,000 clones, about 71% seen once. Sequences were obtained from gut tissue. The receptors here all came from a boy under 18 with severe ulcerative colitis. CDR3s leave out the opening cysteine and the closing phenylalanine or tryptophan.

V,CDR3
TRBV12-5,ASGSTGYYGYT
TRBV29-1,SVAPPGRSSYEQY
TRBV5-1,ASSLERQGGTLF
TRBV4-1,ASSPPRSYNEQF
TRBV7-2,ASSFRGGSYEQY
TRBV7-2,ASSPRVRLSEAF
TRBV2,ASSESGRLNEQF
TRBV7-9,ASSLAGSETQY
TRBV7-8,ASSLVGRGANVLT
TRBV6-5,ASRRGPSFH
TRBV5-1,ASSLEGQPLH
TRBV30,AWLRSPSMTGHSSYGYT
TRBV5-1,ASSPNLGDTQY
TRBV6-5,ASSSRPGEGANVLT
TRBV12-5,ASGLAGRRAF
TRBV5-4,ASAYTRQSRANVLT
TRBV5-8,ACIRASSYNEQF
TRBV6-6,ASSGTNSPLH
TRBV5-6,ASSKDGYNQPQH
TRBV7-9,ASSLGTGNQPQH
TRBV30,AWREIGRGDEKLF
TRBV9,ASSFPPGEQY
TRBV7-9,ASSPSQGISGELF
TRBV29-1,SVEEIWLRDTEAF
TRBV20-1,SAGRFNEQF
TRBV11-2,ASSKTGNTEAF
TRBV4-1,ASSQWWITNGYT
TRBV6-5,ASSLTGGQETQY
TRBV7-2,ASSLEDGLAGPYNEQF
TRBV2,ASREPRDRDEQY
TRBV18,ASSHQSSYEQY
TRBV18,ASSPPGLAGTDTQY
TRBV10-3,AIRGFSDYGYT
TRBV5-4,ASSSGYSYQETQY
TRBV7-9,ASSLAGGDYGYT
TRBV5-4,ASSLGRGQANYGYT
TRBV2,ASSERGPGRDTQY
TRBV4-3,ASSQGVGNTIY